Sequencing of this T cell receptor beta chain was carried out in a study of shared clonotypes between healthy human individuals. Germline V gene sequence: CDR1 MDHEN, CDR2 SYDVKM. The CDR3 runs to 14 residues. V shed 5 bases and J 7 bases; nucleotides not matched to a gene: 6. Findings and limits, study-wide: The generation probabilities recorded for non-shared clonotypes fell below those of clonotypes shared by all four donors.

The material for each subset, its genomic DNA, was split evenly across several immunoSEQ plates. The repertoire was sequenced with immunoSEQ multiplex PCR; TCRdb's copy has only in-frame clones and lacks some. The profile covers some 1,100,000 clones, with roughly 74% appearing a single time and 0.52% taken by the ten largest. On this clone: No antigen is known for it.

What was sequenced was memory CD4+ T cells from PBMCs. Subset defined: CD45RA-negative fraction. The clonotype was recovered from a man aged 18 to 35 in good health. Some clones in this sample may be carry-over from other donors' samples. The chain uses TRBV28 and TRBJ1-4; TRBD1 matches 8 bases. The CDR3 sequence: CASSVTGGGEKLFF. CDR3 bases: TGTGCCAGCAGTGTAACAGGGGGGGGTGAAAAACTGTTTTTT.